This T cell receptor beta chain was found in a study of T-cell memory formation after mild COVID-19 (dated by TCRdb to the early 2020s). Regarding the study in general: TCR sequence clusters from the two donors were largely donor specific. T-cell clones expanding and contracting after mild COVID-19 in a couple of donors were tracked by longitudinal TCRalpha and TCRbeta repertoire sequencing. Two young, previously healthy adult volunteers made up the cohort, one male and one female.

Data came from an Illumina NovaSeq 6000. cDNA libraries for TCRalpha and TCRbeta were prepared by 5'RACE using constant-segment primers, with sample barcodes and unique molecular identifiers added. RNA was extracted from every sample with Trizol reagent. The libraries were amplified in two PCR steps, and the second step added a second sample barcode and Illumina TruSeq adapters. Libraries were sequenced on an Illumina NovaSeq with 2 x 150 bp paired-end reads. Per the original workflow: With migec v1.2.7, reads were demultiplexed and then collapsed into UMI-guided consensus sequences. Using mixcr v2.1.11, UMI consensuses were aligned to TRA and TRB V and J templates and then assembled into clonotypes. A clonotype was counted as expanded or contracted only when both edgeR and NoisET called the clonotype significant, with the noise models trained on biological replicates. For edgeR calls, the thresholds were a false discovery rate-adjusted p below 0.01 and a log2 fold-change of 1. As an exploratory analysis of dynamics, max-normalized trajectories of the 1000 most abundant clonotypes were examined with PCA combined with hierarchical clustering. Separately sequenced CD4+ and CD8+ repertoires were used to assign the CD4 or CD8 phenotype of responding clones. The public reads were reanalyzed by TCRdb: fastp trimming at Q25, MiXCR alignment, in-frame beta chains only. Identical CDR3 protein sequences are pooled into one entry, listed with their most common genes and DNA. V and J calls and clone size were set by TCRdb, not the authors. The sample table holds hundreds of thousands of distinct CDR3 sequences, of which about a fifth were seen once. Around 7.7% of the sample is in the top ten clones.

The full study reports these points: Some responding clones were found in pre-infection memory, which suggests that pre-existing cross-reactive memory T cells took part in the SARS-CoV-2 response. SARS-CoV-2 specificity of the second-wave clones peaking on day 37 was not confirmed. Only a couple of mild cases were covered by the study, and larger cohorts that include severe cases with pre-infection samples were considered necessary. Contracting CD4+ clones were located mainly in the CM and EM memory subsets, whereas CD8+ clones were found to be enriched in EMRA. Clones contracting from day 15 to 85 had balanced CD4/CD8 phenotypes, while a second wave expanding from day 15 to 37 was biased towards CD4+.

The sample holds a few counts of this clonotype. Its specific antigen is unknown. No per-base quality is available; no much larger clone lies one base away. Trimming removed 0 bases from V and 4 bases from J, leaving 13 bases between the germline ends. Reading from cysteine to phenylalanine, the CDR3 counts 16 amino acids. CDR3 DNA only is kept here, 48 bases in frame from base 1. CDR1 MGHDK and CDR2 SYGVNS are derived from the germline V gene. Ficoll-Paque density gradient centrifugation was used to isolate PBMCs. The sequencing input was PBMCs or a T cell subset sorted from them (not recorded which). This sequence originates from an adult woman who had mild COVID-19 (a few samples of this study predate the infection). The sample titles of this study are shuffled in the database, so cell type and time point are left out; the donor was told from shared clones. The chain couples TRBV25-1 to TRBJ2-1; tentative D gene TRBD1, with 7 bases matching. In nucleotide form, the sequence is TGTGCCAGCAGTGAATATCCAGGGGGGCTATACAATGAGCAGTTCTTC. Translated, it reads CASSEYPGGLYNEQFF.